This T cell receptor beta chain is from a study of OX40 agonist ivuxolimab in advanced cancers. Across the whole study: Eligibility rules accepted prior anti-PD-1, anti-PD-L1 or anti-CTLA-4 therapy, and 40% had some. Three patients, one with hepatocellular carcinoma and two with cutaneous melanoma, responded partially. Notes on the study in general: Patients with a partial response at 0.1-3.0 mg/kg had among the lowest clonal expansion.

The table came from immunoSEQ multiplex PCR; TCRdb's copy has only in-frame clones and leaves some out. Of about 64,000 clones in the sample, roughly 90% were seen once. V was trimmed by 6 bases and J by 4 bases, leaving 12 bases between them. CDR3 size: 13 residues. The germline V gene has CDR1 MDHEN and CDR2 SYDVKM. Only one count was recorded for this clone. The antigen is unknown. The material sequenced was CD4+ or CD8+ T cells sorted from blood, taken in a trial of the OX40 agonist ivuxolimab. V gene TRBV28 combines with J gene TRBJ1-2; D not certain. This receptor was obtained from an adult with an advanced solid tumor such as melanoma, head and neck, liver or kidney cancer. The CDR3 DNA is TGTGCCAGCAGAAAAGGGCCAGGCTATGGCTACACCTTC. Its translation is CASRKGPGYGYTF.